This entry concerns a single T cell receptor beta chain. Its binding antigen is unknown. There are no base qualities to consult, and no much larger clone falls within one base. Trimming removed 0 bases from V and 0 bases from J, leaving 5 bases between the germline ends. Including the terminal cysteine and phenylalanine, the CDR3 comprises 14 residues. Only the CDR3 DNA is retained, 42 bases long and in frame from the first base. From the germline V gene (reference sequence), CDR1 is LNHNV and CDR2 is YYDKDF. This sample was included in a study of T cell responses to AZD1222 COVID-19 vaccine (dated by TCRdb to about 2021). In the study overall: AZD1222 recipients with second doses at about 4 weeks or about 12 weeks were pooled, because spike-specific TCR depth and breadth did not differ between schedules. Enrollment into the trials was organized by age into subgroups of 18-55, 56-69 and 70-plus years, and those subgroups contained roughly 150, 30 and 60 TCR-sequenced participants, respectively. TCR sequencing was performed for 230 to 250 trial participants, of whom 200 to 210 were given two doses of AZD1222 and around 25 were given two doses of MenACWY control vaccine.

The CDR3 regions of human TCRbeta chains were analyzed by immunosequencing. On the authors' methods: TCRs in the repertoires were matched against a reference library of SARS-CoV-2-specific TCRs that had been generated with the MIRA antigen-specificity platform. Breadth was defined as the fraction of unique TCRs that were SARS-CoV-2-associated, and depth was defined as the fraction of total T cells that were SARS-CoV-2-associated. Using the MIRA data, each spike-specific TCR was assigned both to the spike region to which the TCR was reactive and to a CD4 or CD8 class. Log10-transformed breadth and depth values were compared by one-way ANOVA with Sidak's multiple comparisons tests. TCRdb took this table from immuneACCESS and kept in-frame rearrangements with V and J called. Such tables lack part of the clones; where checked against another copy, unresolved V genes explain under half of the gap, and the rest is unexplained. The V and J calls and clone size come from that table; D and trimming were worked out from the DNA. This sample gives about 120,000 clones in total; over 75% of them show up just once. The ten most abundant clones make up 8.5% to 12% of the sample.

Taken with the paper, the label for time point translates to: baseline before first vaccination. Vaccinee samples were obtained from the UK trials COV001 and COV002, which included a single-blind randomized controlled phase 2/3 trial of AZD1222 (ChAdOx1 nCoV-19) in healthy adults. Trial participant PBMC samples were collected at day 0 and day 28 after the second dose for TCRbeta chain sequencing. The investigation overall reported the following: The 56-69-year group was small, and its depth increase did not reach significance, likely because of low power. The vaccine-associated CD4 TCRs covered the entire spike protein, and the dominant responses fell in regions 160-218 and 743-854. Most participants were white British and females outnumbered males, and the authors suggested that clonal diversity may have been underestimated. Because no day 14 peak-response samples were available, the repertoires could be characterized only after the peak T cell response. After two AZD1222 doses, both the breadth and the depth of spike-specific TCRs were significantly higher than at day 0 and than in MenACWY recipients. Reportedly, almost half of the unique spike-specific TCRs recognized epitopes lying outside the regions that are mutated in the B.1.351 and B.1.1.7 variants. Conclusions about previously exposed vaccinees are limited because only five to seven AZD1222 recipients were SARS-CoV-2 seropositive at baseline.

Sequencing was performed on peripheral blood, taken on day 0 of AZD1222 vaccination. The sequence was obtained from an adult in good health. The rearranged chain carries TRBV15 and TRBJ2-5, with the D gene not clear enough to name. The CDR3 protein sequence reads: CATSRDSNQETQYF. The nucleotide sequence reads as follows: TGTGCCACCAGCAGAGACAGCAACCAAGAGACCCAGTACTTC.